The 30 T cell receptor beta chains given below trace back to one sample, sequenced in a study of T cells after yellow fever vaccination. TCRdb used MiXCR to reprocess the 5' RACE reads, holding one entry per CDR3 protein. The sample contains about 25,000 distinct CDR3 sequences, 5% to 7% of which appear only once. This material consisted of PBMCs, either bulk or a sorted T-cell subset (CD4+, CD8+, memory, or dextramer-sorted; not recorded which), taken 15 days after the yellow fever booster vaccination. These receptors were taken from a man aged 30 to 39 who received the YFV17D yellow fever vaccine.

This clonotype was seen at least ten times. The chain uses TRBV27 and TRBJ2-7, with D perhaps TRBD1 (8 bases). CDR1 MNHEY and CDR2 SMNVEV come from the germline V gene (reference sequence). V lost 1 base and J 2 bases, leaving 18 bases between the germline ends. The CDR3 runs to 17 residues. Here the CDR3 DNA reads TGTGCCAGCAGTTTATTAATCACAGGGGGGGCAACCTACGAGCAGTACTTC. Its protein product is CASSLLITGGATYEQYF.

Ten or more counts support this clonotype. This chain joins TRBV3-1 and TRBJ1-1; D is undetermined. V was clipped by 8 bases and J by 3 bases, with 10 bases between them. The CDR3 consists of 12 residues. Germline V CDR1 and CDR2: LGHDT, YNNKEL (reference sequence). CDR3 amino acids: CASSSGYTEAFF. CDR3 in DNA: TGTGCCAGCTCCTCGGGGTACACTGAAGCTTTCTTT.

In its sample, this clonotype was seen many times. This CDR3 is CASSLQADLLAKNIQYF. CDR3 nucleotide sequence: TGTGCCAGCAGCTTACAGGCAGACCTCTTAGCCAAAAACATTCAGTACTTC. The chain has TRBV5-8 and TRBJ2-4; D might be TRBD1 (5 bases). V lost 2 bases and J 0 bases, leaving 15 bases between the germline ends. CDR3 length: 17 residues. Germline V lookup: CDR1 SGHTS, CDR2 YDEGEE.

This clonotype was seen at least ten times. The chain has TRBV5-1 and TRBJ2-1; 8 bases match TRBD2. Losses at the gene ends were 4 bases for V and 5 bases for J; bases not matched to a gene: 5. CDR3 length: 14 amino acids. Germline V gives CDR1 SGHRS, CDR2 YFSETQ. CDR3 bases: TGCGCCAGCAGCATCTTAGCGGGGAACAATGAGCAGTTCTTC. Translation gives CASSILAGNNEQFF.

This clonotype was found many times. This chain uses TRBV5-1 with TRBJ2-1; 8 nucleotides agree with TRBD2. CDR3 length equals 13 residues. J was trimmed by 9 bases and V by 5 bases; bases with no gene match: 7. CDR1 and CDR2 from the germline V gene are SGHRS and YFSETQ. CDR3 amino acids: CASRSAGASEQFF. Here the CDR3 DNA reads TGCGCCAGCAGGTCAGCGGGAGCCAGTGAGCAGTTCTTC.

This clonotype was counted ten times or more. V usage is TRBV20-1 and J usage is TRBJ2-3; D remains ambiguous. V lost 0 bases and J 2 bases, leaving 15 bases between the germline ends. The CDR3 is made up of 16 amino acids. Germline loops: CDR1 DFQATT, CDR2 SNEGSKA (reference sequence). CDR3 sequence: CSARDARTFNTDTQYF. As DNA, the CDR3 is TGCAGTGCTAGAGATGCCAGGACCTTTAACACAGATACGCAGTATTTT.

At least ten counts were recorded for this clonotype. The chain carries TRBV2 and TRBJ2-5; D not certain. The germline CDR1 and CDR2 sequences are SNHLY and FYNNEI. V gave up 3 bases and J gave up 5 bases, with 7 bases separating them. The CDR3 consists of 12 residues. CDR3 amino acids: CASSDARETQYF. For the CDR3, the DNA is TGTGCCAGCAGTGACGCTCGGGAGACCCAGTACTTC.

This clonotype was counted many times. The chain employs TRBV10-3 and TRBJ1-5; D perhaps matches TRBD1 (6 bases). The V end was cut by 2 bases, the J end by 0 bases, with 11 bases between. The V gene's germline CDR1 is ENHRY and CDR2 SYGVKD. The CDR3 is 16 amino acids. The CDR3 loop reads CAISETDSYSNQPQHF. Here the CDR3 DNA reads TGTGCCATCAGTGAGACGGACAGCTATAGCAATCAGCCCCAGCATTTT.

The V and J genes are TRBV5-1 and TRBJ2-3; no reliable D call. V was clipped by 0 bases and J by 6 bases, with 11 bases between them. CDR3 size: 14 residues. Germline CDR1 SGHRS, CDR2 YFSETQ. CDR3 sequence reads: CASSLDGSKDTQYF. CDR3 nucleotides: TGCGCCAGCAGCTTGGATGGGTCCAAGGATACGCAGTATTTT.

Turning to this clonotype: Since a much larger clone is just one base distant, this may be a read error. The rearrangement uses TRBV7-2 and TRBJ2-3, with D perhaps being TRBD1 or TRBD2 (6 bases each). Deletions cut 5 bases from V and 11 bases from J, with 20 bases between. In germline, CDR1 is SGHTA, CDR2 FQGNSA. CDR3 length: 14 residues. CDR3 in DNA: TGTGCCAGCAGCCAAAACGGAGGGGGGTTAGGGCAGTATTTT. Translating gives CASSQNGGGLGQYF. The variable domain in full, completed from reference TRBV7-2 and TRBJ2-3, reads GAGVSQSPSNKVTEKGKDVELRCDPISGHTALYWYRQSLGQGLEFLIYFQGNSAPDKSGLPSDRFSAERTGGSVSTLTIQRTQQEDSAVYLCASSQNGGGLGQYFGPGTRLTVL.

This clonotype was seen many times. The rearrangement links TRBV28 to TRBJ1-2; 8 bases match TRBD1. The V segment lost 10 bases and the J segment 3 bases; nucleotides outside the gene matches: 7. Germline CDR1 reads MDHEN; CDR2 reads SYDVKM. The CDR3 covers 13 residues. The CDR3 reads CAISDRVDYGYTF. In DNA form, the CDR3 reads TGTGCCATCTCGGACAGGGTAGACTATGGCTACACCTTC.

This clonotype was seen only a few times. This chain connects TRBV19 to TRBJ1-2; 7 bases agree with TRBD1. The J segment lost 7 bases and the V segment lost 7 bases, leaving 9 bases of the junction unmatched. This CDR3 has 13 amino acids. The germline V gene has CDR1 LNHDA and CDR2 SQIVND (reference sequence). The DNA of the CDR3 is TGTGCCAGTACCTTACGACAGGGAGGTGGCTACACCTTC. Its protein product is CASTLRQGGGYTF.

This clonotype was observed many times. V and J are TRBV5-1 and TRBJ2-7; D is perhaps TRBD2 (5 bases). Trimming left V 4 bases short and J 3 bases short, with 17 bases between. Per germline, CDR1 SGHRS and CDR2 YFSETQ. The CDR3 is 15 amino acids. The CDR3 DNA sequence: TGCGCCAGCAGCCGACACGGCGCCGGGAACTACGAGCAGTACTTC. Its protein is CASSRHGAGNYEQYF.

This clonotype has a count of ten or more. The rearrangement links TRBV7-2 to TRBJ2-3, with 9 bases matching TRBD2. The CDR3 runs to 15 residues. The germline gives CDR1 SGHTA, CDR2 FQGNSA. V shed 4 bases, J shed 1 base, and the junction held 3 bases outside the gene matches. This CDR3 is CASSWIAGGTDTQYF. The DNA for the CDR3 is TGTGCCAGCAGCTGGATAGCGGGAGGCACAGATACGCAGTATTTT.

This clonotype was observed many times. The chain couples TRBV7-2 to TRBJ1-1; D remains ambiguous. Trimming cost V 5 bases and J 3 bases, with 10 bases left between them. There are 13 residues in the CDR3. Germline V CDR1 and CDR2: SGHTA, FQGNSA. The CDR3, as DNA: TGTGCCAGCAGCCCTAGGATGGACACTGAAGCTTTCTTT. Encoded protein: CASSPRMDTEAFF.

This clonotype was counted many times. This chain links TRBV20-1 with TRBJ1-2, with D maybe TRBD1 (6 bases). The CDR3 is 14 amino acids. Germline CDR1 is DFQATT and CDR2 is SNEGSKA (reference sequence). The V end was cut by 5 bases, the J end by 4 bases, with 17 bases between. CDR3: CSALRQGSGYGYTF. Written as DNA, the CDR3 is TGCAGTGCTTTGCGGCAGGGGAGCGGCTATGGCTACACCTTC.

This clonotype was seen at least ten times. The rearrangement links TRBV20-1 to TRBJ2-1, with 8 bases lining up with TRBD2. Germline V lookup: CDR1 DFQATT, CDR2 SNEGSKA (reference sequence). V was clipped by 6 bases and J by 8 bases; unmatched bases: 18. This CDR3 is 16 amino acids long. The CDR3 loop is CSARPGHRTSMYEQFF. The CDR3 nucleotides are TGCAGTGCAAGGCCGGGACATAGGACTAGCATGTATGAGCAGTTCTTC.

This clonotype has at least ten counts. This chain joins TRBV20-1 and TRBJ2-7; 10 bases match TRBD1. This CDR3 spans 14 amino acids. V was pared by 5 bases and J by 4 bases, with 8 bases of the junction left unmatched. The germline CDR1 and CDR2 sequences are DFQATT and SNEGSKA (reference sequence). CDR3 sequence: CSAHSGTGAYEQYF. The CDR3 DNA sequence: TGCAGTGCTCACTCCGGGACAGGGGCTTACGAGCAGTACTTC.

Note on this clonotype: A much larger clone lies a single base off, so this may be a read error. CDR3 protein: CSAGSGKTLHF. The CDR3 DNA reads TGCAGTGCGGGATCAGGCAAGACCCTCCACTTT. The gene calls are TRBV20-1 and TRBJ1-6, with D unresolved. This CDR3 has 11 amino acids. Trimming stripped 6 bases from V and 14 bases from J, with 14 bases between. Per germline, CDR1 DFQATT and CDR2 SNEGSKA (reference sequence).

This clonotype appeared many times. The rearrangement joins TRBV3-1 to TRBJ2-3; TRBD2 might be the D (5 bases). Deletions cut 3 bases from V and 2 bases from J, with 9 bases between. This CDR3 has 14 residues. The germline V gene has CDR1 LGHDT and CDR2 YNNKEL (reference sequence). The CDR3 DNA follows: TGTGCCAGCAGCCAGCGGGCCCTCACAGATACGCAGTATTTT. It specifies CASSQRALTDTQYF.

In this sample, this clonotype turned up many times. V is TRBV20-1 and J is TRBJ2-7; D is possibly TRBD1 or TRBD2 (5 bases each). The CDR3 totals 13 residues. The germline CDR1 and CDR2 sequences are DFQATT and SNEGSKA (reference sequence). V lost 5 bases to trimming and J lost 3 bases, with 14 bases between them. The CDR3 DNA reads TGCAGTGCTGGCCCCGGGACCCTCTACGAGCAGTACTTC. It yields the protein CSAGPGTLYEQYF.

This clonotype was seen repeatedly, ten times or more. This chain uses TRBV9 with TRBJ2-1; 7 nucleotides align to TRBD2. Germline-derived CDR1 and CDR2 are SGDLS and YYNGEE. CDR3 length equals 14 residues. V lost 3 bases and J lost 7; bases outside the gene matches: 7. CDR3 loop: CASSGGLLGNEQFF. The CDR3 DNA reads TGTGCCAGCAGCGGGGGACTATTGGGGAATGAGCAGTTCTTC.

The sample holds many counts of this clonotype. The rearrangement links TRBV4-3 to TRBJ1-1, with 9 bases that match TRBD1. The CDR3 runs to 16 residues. The germline gives CDR1 LGHNA, CDR2 YSLEER. J lost 5 bases, V lost 0 bases, and 7 bases had no gene match. DNA of the CDR3: TGCGCCAGCAGCCAAGATTGGACAGGGGTAAAGACTGAAGCTTTCTTT. It encodes CASSQDWTGVKTEAFF.

A note on this clonotype: A clone one base away is much larger, so this may be a read error. The chain employs TRBV11-2 and TRBJ2-7, with 12 positions matching TRBD2. Germline assignment: CDR1 SGHAT and CDR2 FQNNGV. The CDR3 totals 15 residues. The CDR3 DNA sequence: TGTGCCTGCAGCTTAGTTCTAGCGGGAGGGTTCGAGCAGTACTTC. It yields the protein CACSLVLAGGFEQYF.

This clonotype showed up many times. This chain links TRBV28 with TRBJ1-5; D remains unclear. V lost 4 bases and J 1 base, leaving 11 bases between the germline ends. CDR3 length: 15 amino acids. Germline V gives CDR1 MDHEN, CDR2 SYDVKM. The CDR3 coding sequence is TGTGCCAGCAGTTCCCTCGGAGGCAGCAATCAGCCCCAGCATTTT. Protein sequence: CASSSLGGSNQPQHF. Full variable domain (outside the CDR3, taken from reference TRBV28 and TRBJ1-5): DVKVTQSSRYLVKRTGEKVFLECVQDMDHENMFWYRQDPGLGLRLIYFSYDVKMKEKGDIPEGYSVSREKKERFSLILESASTNQTSMYLCASSSLGGSNQPQHFGDGTRLSIL.

This clonotype has at least ten counts. The gene calls are TRBV11-2 and TRBJ2-5; no clear D. Trimming cost V 0 bases and J 7 bases, with 9 bases left between them. Per the germline V gene, CDR1 is SGHAT and CDR2 is FQNNGV. CDR3 length: 13 amino acids. CDR3 sequence (DNA): TGTGCCAGCAGCTTAGAGGTCTGGGGGACCCAGTACTTC. Amino acids: CASSLEVWGTQYF. Drawing the rest from reference TRBV11-2 and TRBJ2-5, the complete variable domain is EAGVAQSPRYKIIEKRQSVAFWCNPISGHATLYWYQQILGQGPKLLIQFQNNGVVDDSQLPKDRFSAERLKGVDSTLKIQPAKLEDSAVYLCASSLEVWGTQYFGPGTRLLVL.

This clonotype appeared many times. The chain's CDR3 is CASSPLGQQETQYF. The CDR3 DNA follows: TGTGCCAGCAGCCCCTTGGGACAGCAAGAGACCCAGTACTTC. This chain uses TRBV6-1 with TRBJ2-5; 7 bases map to TRBD1. This CDR3 spans 14 amino acids. The germline CDR1 and CDR2 sequences are MNHNS and SASEGT. V was clipped by 6 bases and J by 2 bases; unmatched bases: 6.

This clonotype was observed many times. The chain carries TRBV4-2 and TRBJ2-7, with 8 bases matching TRBD2. Germline V gives CDR1 LGHNA, CDR2 YNFKEQ. The trim removed 8 bases at V and 6 bases at J, leaving 18 bases unmatched. This CDR3 is 16 amino acids long. The CDR3 DNA follows: TGTGCCAGCTCCAGGGGACTAGAGGTTGGAATGGCCGAGCAGTACTTC. The encoded protein is CASSRGLEVGMAEQYF.

This clonotype was picked up many times. V and J are TRBV5-1 and TRBJ2-5; no clear D. Germline CDR1 is SGHRS and CDR2 is YFSETQ. Trimming removed 4 bases from V and 1 base from J, with 2 bases in between. The CDR3 spans 11 residues. CDR3 region: CASSGQETQYF. The CDR3 DNA is TGCGCCAGCAGCGGCCAAGAGACCCAGTACTTC.

This clonotype was observed many times. The chain couples TRBV5-8 to TRBJ2-1; D gene ambiguous. CDR3 length: 13 residues. Trimming removed 2 bases at V and 8 bases at J, with 11 bases between. The germline V gene encodes CDR1 SGHTS and CDR2 YDEGEE. The CDR3 here is CASSLRRRHEQFF. The CDR3 coding sequence is TGTGCCAGCAGCTTACGCCGTCGCCATGAGCAGTTCTTC.